The 23 T cell receptor beta chains reported below all come from one sample, sequenced in a study of shared clonotypes between healthy human individuals. Repertoires were generated with immunoSEQ multiplex PCR, while TCRdb's copy carries only in-frame clones and drops some. The repertoire consists of under 200,000 clones, with about 93% occurring once and the leading ten covering 0.067%. The source material was naive CD4+ T cells sorted from blood. Specified subset: CD45RA+ positively selected. The receptors were sampled from a woman aged 25-40 years in good health.

The chain recombines TRBV5-4 with TRBJ2-7; 9 bases fit TRBD2. CDR3 length equals 18 residues. Germline V lookup: CDR1 SGHNT, CDR2 YYREEE (reference sequence). With 4 bases clipped from V and 2 bases from J, the junction kept 16 bases outside the gene matches. The CDR3 loop is CASSPSVSGSTGAYEQYF. DNA for the CDR3: TGTGCCAGCAGCCCGTCGGTTAGCGGGAGTACCGGTGCCTACGAGCAGTACTTC.

The V call is TRBV19, the J call TRBJ2-1, with 9 bases aligning to TRBD2. Germline loops: CDR1 LNHDA, CDR2 SQIVND (reference sequence). J gave up 5 bases and V 4 bases, and 6 bases lay outside the gene matches. CDR3 size: 15 residues. The CDR3 region has the DNA TGTGCCAGTAGTACGTCTAGCGGGAACCACAATGAGCAGTTCTTC. Encoded protein: CASSTSSGNHNEQFF.

The genes are TRBV7-9 and TRBJ1-1; D remains ambiguous. Trimming stripped 4 bases from V and 0 bases from J, with 18 bases between. The CDR3 loop spans 17 amino acids. The germline V gene encodes CDR1 SEHNR and CDR2 FQNEAQ (reference sequence). CDR3 in DNA: TGTGCCAGCAGCTCTCGGGATTTTGTCCAAATGAACACTGAAGCTTTCTTT. It specifies CASSSRDFVQMNTEAFF.

V gene TRBV5-6 combines with J gene TRBJ2-3; TRBD2 agrees at 11 bases. The V gene end was trimmed by 4 bases and the J gene end by 3 bases; junction bases not matched to a gene: 10. CDR1 is SGHDT, CDR2 YYEEEE, per germline. The CDR3 sequence is 17 residues long. The CDR3 is CASSPQTSGRRTDTQYF. For the CDR3, the DNA is TGTGCCAGCAGCCCGCAAACTAGCGGGAGAAGGACAGATACGCAGTATTTT.

V usage is TRBV27 and J usage is TRBJ1-1; TRBD1 matches 7 bases. The junction had 4 bases not matched to a gene; V was cut back by 2 bases and J by 1 base. The CDR3 is 15 amino acids. CDR1 and CDR2 from the germline V gene are MNHEY and SMNVEV (reference sequence). The CDR3 nucleotides are TGTGCCAGCAGTTTAGCCGGGACAGCGAACACTGAAGCTTTCTTT. This encodes CASSLAGTANTEAFF.

This clone appeared a single time. V gene TRBV28 combines with J gene TRBJ2-7; weak D call: TRBD1 (6 bases). The V end lost 6 bases, the J end lost 2 bases, and 11 bases lay between the germline ends. CDR1 MDHEN and CDR2 SYDVKM come from the germline V gene. The CDR3 is 13 amino acids. For the CDR3, the DNA is TGTGCCAGCAGGTCTGGACAGACCTACGAGCAGTACTTC. Protein sequence: CASRSGQTYEQYF.

The CDR3 DNA follows: TGTGCCAGCAGGTTGTCGGGACAGGGGTCCTACGAGCAGTACTTC. Protein: CASRLSGQGSYEQYF. This chain connects TRBV5-6 to TRBJ2-5, with TRBD1 matching 10 bases. The J call may be wrong; the DNA end is better matched by TRBJ2-7. CDR1 is SGHDT and CDR2 is YYEEEE in the germline V gene. The CDR3 contains 15 residues.

The gene calls are TRBV27 and TRBJ2-5; TRBD2 agrees at 7 bases. V lost 2 bases, J lost 4 bases, and 7 bases stayed unmatched. CDR1 and CDR2 (germline): MNHEY, SMNVEV (reference sequence). The CDR3 totals 15 residues. The CDR3 reads CASSLLADPIETQYF. DNA for the CDR3: TGTGCCAGCAGTTTACTAGCGGACCCGATAGAGACCCAGTACTTC.

For this clone: This sample also contains other DNA sequences that code for the same CDR3. The CDR3 reads CASSLAGVYEQYF. DNA for the CDR3: TGCGCCAGCAGCTTGGCCGGGGTCTACGAGCAGTACTTC. V usage is TRBV5-1 and J usage is TRBJ2-7; weak D call: TRBD2 (5 bases). Trimming pared 0 bases from V and 3 bases from J, leaving 7 bases between. Germline V gives CDR1 SGHRS, CDR2 YFSETQ. This CDR3 spans 13 amino acids.

The chain is built from TRBV6-6 and TRBJ2-1; 8 nucleotides agree with TRBD2. The CDR3 has 14 amino acids. With V trimmed by 4 bases and J by 5 bases, 4 bases remained unmatched. Germline loops: CDR1 MNHNY, CDR2 SVGAGI (reference sequence). The CDR3 coding sequence is TGTGCCAGCAGTTTCGGGACTAGTAACAATGAGCAGTTCTTC. Translation gives CASSFGTSNNEQFF.

V and J are TRBV2 and TRBJ1-2; D remains unclear. The germline V gene encodes CDR1 SNHLY and CDR2 FYNNEI. This CDR3 contains 12 residues. The V gene lost 6 bases and the J gene lost 7 bases, with 12 bases spanning the gap. The CDR3 region has the DNA TGTGCCAGCAGCATCCTCAGCGGTGGCTACACCTTC. This codes for CASSILSGGYTF. The full variable domain, in which reference TRBV2 and TRBJ1-2 provide the parts outside the CDR3, is EPEVTQTPSHQVTQMGQEVILRCVPISNHLYFYWYRQILGQKVEFLVSFYNNEISEKSEIFDDQFSVERPDGSNFTLKIRSTKLEDSAMYFCASSILSGGYTFGSGTRLTVV.

The CDR3 DNA is TGTGCCAGTAGTGCCGGGACAGGGGTAGTCAATGAGCAGTTCTTC. It translates to CASSAGTGVVNEQFF. The chain carries TRBV19 and TRBJ2-1, with 10 bases that match TRBD1. V lost 5 bases to trimming and J lost 6 bases; unmatched junction nucleotides: 7. CDR3 size: 15 residues. Germline V CDR1 and CDR2: LNHDA, SQIVND (reference sequence). Full variable domain (outside the CDR3, taken from reference TRBV19 and TRBJ2-1): DGGITQSPKYLFRKEGQNVTLSCEQNLNHDAMYWYRQDPGQGLRLIYYSQIVNDFQKGDIAEGYSVSREKKESFPLTVTSAQKNPTAFYLCASSAGTGVVNEQFFGPGTRLTVL.

V and J are TRBV14 and TRBJ1-1; D might be TRBD1 (5 bases). This CDR3 has 15 amino acids. The V gene's germline CDR1 is SGHDN and CDR2 FVKESK. Trimming removed 3 bases from V and 2 bases from J, with 13 bases in between. DNA of the CDR3: TGTGCCAGCAGCCACCGACAGATTAGAAACACTGAAGCTTTCTTT. Translated, it gives CASSHRQIRNTEAFF.

This CDR3 is CASSGAEGNQPQHF. Here the CDR3 DNA reads TGTGCCAGCAGCGGAGCAGAAGGCAATCAGCCCCAGCATTTT. The chain is built from TRBV28 and TRBJ1-5; D not certain. CDR1 and CDR2 from the germline V gene are MDHEN and SYDVKM. V was clipped by 6 bases and J by 2 bases, with 11 bases between them. The CDR3 runs to 14 residues.

The chain is built from TRBV15 and TRBJ1-5; 7 bases are a match to TRBD1. The CDR3 is made up of 17 amino acids. V lost 0 bases and J lost 6; bases outside the gene matches: 11. Germline values: CDR1 LNHNV, CDR2 YYDKDF (reference sequence). CDR3 sequence (DNA): TGTGCCACCAGCAGAGATCTGGGGTCAGGGGGATTTCAGCCCCAGCATTTT. Protein: CATSRDLGSGGFQPQHF.

This chain joins TRBV7-9 and TRBJ1-1; 7 positions agree with TRBD1. V was pared by 1 base and J by 4 bases, with 9 bases of the junction left unmatched. The CDR3 spans 16 residues. The germline CDR1 and CDR2 sequences are SEHNR and FQNEAQ (reference sequence). DNA for the CDR3: TGTGCCAGCAGCTTAGGGCAGGGCAGGGGGATCACTGAAGCTTTCTTT. This encodes CASSLGQGRGITEAFF. Combining the CDR3 with reference TRBV7-9 and TRBJ1-1 gives the whole variable domain DTGVSQNPRHKITKRGQNVTFRCDPISEHNRLYWYRQTLGQGPEFLTYFQNEAQLEKSRLLSDRFSAERPKGSFSTLEIQRTEQGDSAMYLCASSLGQGRGITEAFFGQGTRLTVV.

The V call is TRBV21-1, the J call TRBJ2-7; the table calls TRBD1, which could not be checked here. TRBV21-1 is labeled a pseudogene. The CDR3 covers 20 residues. CDR3 in DNA: TGTGCCAGCAGCCCTAAGGCTAGGACAGGGGGTGGCCTGGGAACCTACGAGCAGTACTTC. Its protein is CASSPKARTGGGLGTYEQYF.

The rearrangement uses TRBV27 and TRBJ2-1; D assignment may be TRBD1 or TRBD2 (5 bases each). Trimming removed 3 bases at V and 6 bases at J, with 9 bases between. Germline CDR1 and CDR2: MNHEY and SMNVEV (reference sequence). CDR3 length: 13 residues. The CDR3 spells CASSLQGRNEQFF. The CDR3 region has the DNA TGTGCCAGCAGTTTGCAGGGACGCAATGAGCAGTTCTTC.

The V gene is TRBV5-6, the J gene TRBJ2-3, with 13 bases fitting TRBD2. This CDR3 is 15 amino acids long. V was pared by 2 bases and J by 5 bases, with 2 bases of the junction left unmatched. Per germline, CDR1 SGHDT and CDR2 YYEEEE. CDR3 protein: CASSFRLAGGDTQYF. The CDR3 DNA reads as TGTGCCAGCAGCTTTAGACTAGCGGGAGGAGATACGCAGTATTTT.

This clone was seen just once. V gene TRBV28 combines with J gene TRBJ2-5, with 7 bases matching TRBD1. CDR3 size: 13 residues. Germline V gene lookup returns CDR1 MDHEN and CDR2 SYDVKM. V dropped 6 bases and J dropped 3; count of bases not matched to a gene: 4. The CDR3 loop is CASRRQGEETQYF. CDR3 coding DNA: TGTGCCAGCAGGCGACAGGGAGAAGAGACCCAGTACTTC. Supplemented by reference TRBV28 and TRBJ2-5, the full variable domain reads DVKVTQSSRYLVKRTGEKVFLECVQDMDHENMFWYRQDPGLGLRLIYFSYDVKMKEKGDIPEGYSVSREKKERFSLILESASTNQTSMYLCASRRQGEETQYFGPGTRLLVL.

The rearrangement joins TRBV5-1 to TRBJ2-7, with D possibly TRBD2 on 5 matching bases. V lost 3 bases and J lost 6, with 25 bases in between. The CDR3 has 17 amino acids. CDR1 is SGHRS and CDR2 is YFSETQ in the germline V gene. The CDR3 protein is CASSSWPGGLGGGEQYF. As DNA, the CDR3 is TGCGCCAGCAGCTCTTGGCCAGGCGGACTCGGAGGTGGCGAGCAGTACTTC.

The V gene is TRBV6-5, the J gene TRBJ2-7; D not resolved. The V end lost 2 bases, the J end lost 6 bases, and 17 bases lay between the germline ends. CDR1 is MNHEY, CDR2 SVGAGI, per germline. The CDR3 is 15 residues long. Here the CDR3 DNA reads TGTGCCAGCAGTTACGGTAGTGACCACATACGCGAGCAGTACTTC. This gives the protein CASSYGSDHIREQYF.

The chain combines TRBV5-1 with TRBJ2-5, with TRBD2 matching 8 bases. Germline V gene data show CDR1 as SGHRS and CDR2 as YFSETQ. The CDR3 sequence is 16 residues long. The ends lost 5 bases at V and 4 bases at J; junction bases unmatched: 13. The chain's CDR3 is CASSGPSGSSLETQYF. Written as DNA, the CDR3 is TGCGCCAGCAGTGGCCCCAGCGGGAGTTCATTAGAGACCCAGTACTTC.